The entry below gives a single T cell receptor beta chain sequence along with its context. What this receptor recognizes is not known. No base qualities exist here, and no much larger clone lies one base off it. In the prospective study, participants were roughly 18 to 100 years old, resided in 24 geographic areas of the United States, and were enrolled through a virtual design. In the prospective study, cohorts were assigned on the basis of participant-reported clinical history obtained from a screening survey and a study questionnaire. In the prospective study, mobile phlebotomists collected whole blood, serum and a nasopharyngeal or oropharyngeal swab from each participant. Prospective study participants could optionally give additional blood draws and questionnaires over an approximately two-month period. Before DNA extraction, blood samples from the prospective study were shipped at room temperature or frozen.

The data are from a study of blood T cell repertoires in COVID-19 (dated by TCRdb to the early 2020s). A note on the overall study: Recovered participants in ImmuneRACE Cohort 3 were defined as having two consecutive negative NP/OP PCR tests, clearance from a healthcare professional, or resolution of symptoms. Samples from collaborators originated in the United States, Italy and Spain and spanned both the acute and convalescent phases of COVID-19. The prospective study material was composed of cDNA or gDNA derived from T cells, B-cell-depleted T cells, or PBMCs. Subjects who had been exposed to COVID-19, were actively infected with it, or had recovered from it provided the deeply sampled blood TCRbeta repertoires that made up the dataset. The repertoires were released in a freely available public database intended as a resource for research on the immune response to SARS-CoV-2. Samples came from the ongoing ImmuneRACE study (first 160 participants) plus 1,254 subjects from 6 global collaborators. Nearly every sample came with metadata listing a de-identified subject ID, COVID-19 status, age in years and sex. Where available, HLA class I and class II types were taken from metadata supplied by the sample provider and were not determined by assay-based typing.

What the work shows at the level of the full study, not this receptor alone: The amount of clinical and demographic metadata varied by source and participant and was provided uncurated.

The immunoSEQ Assay, a bias-controlled multiplex PCR, was used to amplify TCRbeta CDR3 regions from genomic DNA. In the source study's methods: The number of nucleated cells in each sample was estimated from the amplification of reference gene primers within the assay. To quantify the absolute abundance of each unique TCRbeta CDR3 rearrangement, sequence reads were collapsed and filtered. Productive Simpson clonality was computed per sample as the square root of Simpson's diversity index over productive rearrangements. The source is immuneACCESS, and TCRdb retained only in-frame sequences with V and J called. Part of the clones is not carried over; for the studies checked, unresolved V genes explain less than half of this, and the remainder is unexplained. D and trimming come from the DNA, and the V and J calls and clone size come from that table. In all, the sample holds 150,000 to 200,000 clones, and about 86% of those were seen once. 20% to 25% of the sample is taken by the ten largest.

Inclusive of the bounding cysteine and phenylalanine, the CDR3 is 14 residues long. CDR3 DNA only is kept here, 42 bases in frame from base 1. A distance of 9 bases separates the germline ends of V and J, which lose 2 bases and 4 bases respectively. Based on the germline V gene, the CDR1 and CDR2 sequences are KGHSH and LQKENI. The chain is made from TRBV18 and TRBJ2-1, with the D gene not confidently named. The sequence came from a woman in her forties in a cohort exposed to, infected with or recovered from COVID-19 (not recorded which). The material sequenced was PBMCs or T cells enriched from blood (not recorded which). Here the CDR3 is given as CASSPAGIYNEQFF. Read as DNA, the sequence is TGTGCCAGCTCACCAGCAGGAATATACAATGAGCAGTTCTTC. Full variable domain (CDR3 extended with the reference TRBV18 and TRBJ2-1 proteins): NAGVMQNPRHLVRRRGQEARLRCSPMKGHSHVYWYRQLPEEGLKFMVYLQKENIIDESGMPKERFSAEFPKEGPSILRIQQVVRGDSAAYFCASSPAGIYNEQFFGPGTRLTVL.